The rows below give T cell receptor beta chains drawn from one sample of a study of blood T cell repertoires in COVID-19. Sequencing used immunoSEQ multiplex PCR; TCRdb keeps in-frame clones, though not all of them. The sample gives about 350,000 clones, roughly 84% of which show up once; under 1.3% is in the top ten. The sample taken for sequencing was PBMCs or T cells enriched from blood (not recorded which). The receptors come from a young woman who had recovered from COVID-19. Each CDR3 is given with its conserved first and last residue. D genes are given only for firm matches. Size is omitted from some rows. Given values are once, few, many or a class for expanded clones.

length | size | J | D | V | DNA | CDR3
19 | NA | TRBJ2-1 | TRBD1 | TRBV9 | TGTGCCAGCAGCGTAGTCGACCCGGGACAGCTTCGACCCTACAATGAGCAGTTCTTC | CASSVVDPGQLRPYNEQFF
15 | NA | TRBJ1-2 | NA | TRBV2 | TGTGCCAGCCGGGCAGACAGGTCCACTAACTATGGCTACACCTTC | CASRADRSTNYGYTF
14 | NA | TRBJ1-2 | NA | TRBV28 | TGTGCCAGCAGTGGGGATCCCGGGGGCTATGGCTACACCTTC | CASSGDPGGYGYTF
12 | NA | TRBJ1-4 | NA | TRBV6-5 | TGTGCCAGCGCCTGGAGCAGAGAAAAACTGTTTTTT | CASAWSREKLFF
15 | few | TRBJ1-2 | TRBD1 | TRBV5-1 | TGCGCCAGCAGCCCAGATACAGGGGCTGTTTCAGGCTACACCTTC | CASSPDTGAVSGYTF
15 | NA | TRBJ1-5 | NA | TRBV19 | TGTGCCAGTAGCCTGGACAGACAAATTAATCAGCCCCAGCATTTT | CASSLDRQINQPQHF
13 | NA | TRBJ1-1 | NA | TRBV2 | TGTGCCAGCAGTGATTCGGGGAGGACTGAAGCTTTCTTT | CASSDSGRTEAFF
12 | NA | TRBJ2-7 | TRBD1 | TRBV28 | TGTGCCACAGGGGACAGGGGGAGCGAGCAGTACTTC | CATGDRGSEQYF
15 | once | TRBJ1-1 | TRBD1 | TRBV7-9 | TGTGCCAGCAGCCCCCCCCGGACAGGGAGGTCTGAAGCTTTCTTT | CASSPPRTGRSEAFF
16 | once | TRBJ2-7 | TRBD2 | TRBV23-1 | TGCGCCAGCAGCGCTCCGGCTCTAGCGGGGTGCTACGAGCAGTACTTC | CASSAPALAGCYEQYF
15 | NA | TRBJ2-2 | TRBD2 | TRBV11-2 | TGTGCCAGCAGCCCTCGACTAGCGGGGGCCGGGGAGCTGTTTTTT | CASSPRLAGAGELFF
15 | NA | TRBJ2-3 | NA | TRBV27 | TGTGCCAGCAGTTCGCGGGATCCTAGCACAGATACGCAGTATTTT | CASSSRDPSTDTQYF
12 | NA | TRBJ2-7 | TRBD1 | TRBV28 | TGTGCCAGCTCGGGACAGATCTACGAGCAGTACTTC | CASSGQIYEQYF
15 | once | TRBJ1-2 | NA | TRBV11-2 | TGTGCCAGCAGCTTAACACCAGGGAGGTTCTATGGCTACACCTTC | CASSLTPGRFYGYTF
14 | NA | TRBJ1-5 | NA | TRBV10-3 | TGTGCCATCAGTGAGGGTAGTGTGAGTCAGCCCCAGCATTTT | CAISEGSVSQPQHF
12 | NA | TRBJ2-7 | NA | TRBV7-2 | TGTGCCAGCAGCCCCCCGACAGTCTGGGCGGACTTC | CASSPPTVWADF
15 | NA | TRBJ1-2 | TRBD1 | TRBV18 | TGTGCCAGCTCACCCGGGGACAGGGCTTGGTATGGCTACACCTTC | CASSPGDRAWYGYTF
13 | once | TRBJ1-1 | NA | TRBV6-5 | TGTGCCAGCAGTCCGACACGGAACACTGAAGCTTTCTTT | CASSPTRNTEAFF
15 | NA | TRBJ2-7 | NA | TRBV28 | TGTGCCAGCATGAGGCCAGGGTTGGTAACCTACGAGCAGTACTTC | CASMRPGLVTYEQYF
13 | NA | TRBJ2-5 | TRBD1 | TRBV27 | TGTGCCAGCGGGGACAGGCGCCAAGAGACCCAGTACTTC | CASGDRRQETQYF
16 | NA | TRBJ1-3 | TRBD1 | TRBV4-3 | TGCGCCAGCAGCAAAGGGACAGGGACGACTGGAAACACCATATATTTT | CASSKGTGTTGNTIYF
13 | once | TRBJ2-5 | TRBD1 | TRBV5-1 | TGCGCCAGCAGCGTGACAGGGGAAGAGACCCAGTACTTC | CASSVTGEETQYF
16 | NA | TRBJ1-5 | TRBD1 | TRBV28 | TGTGCCAGCAGTTTTGTGGGGGGACAGGGGATCCAGCCCCAGCATTTT | CASSFVGGQGIQPQHF
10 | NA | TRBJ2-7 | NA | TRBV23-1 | TGCGCCAGCAGGCGCAACGAGCAGTACTTC | CASRRNEQYF
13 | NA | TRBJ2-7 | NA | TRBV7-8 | TGTGCCAGCAGCCGTACAGATAGCTACGAGCAGTACTTC | CASSRTDSYEQYF
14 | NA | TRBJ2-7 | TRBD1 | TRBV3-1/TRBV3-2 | TGTGCCAGCAGCCTCGGGACAGTCTCCTACGAGCAGTACTTC | CASSLGTVSYEQYF
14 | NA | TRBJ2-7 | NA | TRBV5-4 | TGCTCTTGGGGTGGGACACCGAGCTCCTACGAGCAGTACTTC | CSWGGTPSSYEQYF
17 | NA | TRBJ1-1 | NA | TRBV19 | TGTGCCAGTAGTAGGGTGGAGGCGGCGGGGTTGAACACTGAAGCTTTCTTT | CASSRVEAAGLNTEAFF
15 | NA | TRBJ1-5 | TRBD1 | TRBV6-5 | TGTGCCAGCAGCCGACAGGGGGCGAGCAATCAGCCCCAGCATTTT | CASSRQGASNQPQHF